This T cell receptor (beta chain) was documented in a study of cytomegalovirus exposure and HLA in healthy donors. A note on this clone: Its antigen is unknown.

The study ran its PCR with 60 Vbeta and 13 Jbeta primers. Sequencing was performed with immunoSEQ multiplex PCR; in TCRdb, only in-frame clones are kept and a portion is missing. This table has 150,000 to 200,000 clones, roughly 80% appearing once. The V gene's germline CDR1 is SNHLY and CDR2 FYNNEI. Unmatched junction bases numbered 2, after V lost 7 bases and J lost 3 bases. The CDR3 consists of 13 residues. General study results and limits: Later analysis suggested most CMV-associated TCR beta chains were HLA-restricted. Cytomegalovirus status, reportedly, was diagnosed with high specificity and sensitivity by the classifier.

The chain recombines TRBV2 with TRBJ2-1; 8 bases match TRBD2. The sample was PBMCs. The receptor comes from a man aged 45-65 years in good health and CMV-seronegative. The CDR3 nucleotides are TGTGCCAGCATGACTAGCGACTACAATGAGCAGTTCTTC. This codes for CASMTSDYNEQFF.